This T cell receptor beta chain was found in a study of radiation and T cells in renal cell carcinoma. In the case of this clone: What it recognizes is unknown.

Time point denoted: baseline pretreatment blood. Indicated treatment: 15 Gy SBRT to primary tumor, nephrectomy 4 weeks later. Blood was sampled at baseline, 2 weeks and 4 weeks after SBRT. The patient's renal cell carcinoma had clear cell pathology. CDR3 size: 16 residues. V was pared by 7 bases and J by 1 base, with 20 bases between. The V gene's germline CDR1 is SGHTS and CDR2 YDEGEE. General study results and limits: Baseline intratumoral clonotype presence is unknown without pretreatment biopsies.

Assay: immunoSEQ multiplex PCR; the TCRdb copy retains only in-frame clones and omits some. The repertoire holds 140,000 to 150,000 clones, with about 87% as singletons. The input for sequencing was blood, taken from a patient whose treatment included radiotherapy and nephrectomy. The chain links TRBV5-8 to TRBJ2-5; D tentatively reads TRBD1 or TRBD2 (5 bases each). The sequence was collected from a woman aged 65 to 85 with renal cell carcinoma. The CDR3 region is CASLRGSRESQETQYF. CDR3 DNA sequence: TGTGCCAGCCTGAGGGGCAGCAGGGAGTCCCAAGAGACCCAGTACTTC.